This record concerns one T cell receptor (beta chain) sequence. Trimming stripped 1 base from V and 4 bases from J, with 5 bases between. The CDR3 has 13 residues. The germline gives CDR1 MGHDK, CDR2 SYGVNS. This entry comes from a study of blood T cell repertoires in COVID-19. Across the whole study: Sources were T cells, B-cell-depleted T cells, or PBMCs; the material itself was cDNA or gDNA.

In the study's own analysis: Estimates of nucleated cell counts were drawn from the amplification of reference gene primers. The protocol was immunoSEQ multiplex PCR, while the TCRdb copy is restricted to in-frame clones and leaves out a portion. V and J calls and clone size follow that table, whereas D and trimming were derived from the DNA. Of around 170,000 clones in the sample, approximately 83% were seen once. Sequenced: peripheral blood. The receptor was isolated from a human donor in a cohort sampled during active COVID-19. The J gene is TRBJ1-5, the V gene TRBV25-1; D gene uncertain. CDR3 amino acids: CASSESENQPQHF. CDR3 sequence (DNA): TGTGCCAGCAGTGAATCGGAGAATCAGCCCCAGCATTTT.